This T cell receptor (beta chain) was obtained from a study of T cells after yellow fever vaccination. Study conclusions and caveats: Abundant contaminating clonotypes from the bulk population could appear in FACS-sorted repertoires. At under 97% for CD4 and over 80% for CD8, most primary-vaccination clones showed up again after the booster.

TCRdb called the 5' RACE reads again in MiXCR, with one record for every CDR3 protein. This sample has roughly 120,000 distinct CDR3 sequences; around 7.4% occur once, and the top ten carry approximately 2.7%. The table lists this clonotype with many counts. The antigen is not known. V was cut by 1 base and J by 4 bases, with 10 bases left in between. Germline CDR1 MGHRA, CDR2 YSYEKL. CDR3 length: 14 amino acids. This receptor was obtained from a man younger than 35 who received the YFV17D yellow fever vaccine. The chain has TRBV4-1 and TRBJ1-2; D is ambiguous. The sequenced sample was CD4+ T cells sorted from PBMCs, obtained 10 to 11 days after the first yellow fever vaccination. The CDR3 reads CASSQGQGIYGYTF. CDR3 DNA sequence: TGCGCCAGCAGCCAAGGTCAAGGGATCTATGGCTACACCTTC.